Following are 30 T cell receptor beta chains from one sample sequenced in a study of blood T cell repertoires in COVID-19. Data came from immunoSEQ multiplex PCR; TCRdb stores just in-frame clones and leaves some out. Altogether fewer than 350,000 clones are present, about 85% being singletons, with the ten largest covering 1.5% to 2%. Sequencing was performed on PBMCs or T cells enriched from blood (not recorded which). These receptors came from a woman aged 30 to 39 who had been exposed to COVID-19.

In its sample, this clone is medium-sized (0.01 to 0.1%). V is TRBV27 and J is TRBJ2-7; D might be TRBD2 (6 bases). The CDR3 runs to 13 residues. V was cut by 5 bases and J by 2 bases, with 10 bases left in between. Per germline, CDR1 MNHEY and CDR2 SMNVEV (reference sequence). This CDR3 is CASSLSGPYEQYF. For the CDR3, the DNA is TGTGCCAGCAGTCTCAGCGGGCCCTACGAGCAGTACTTC.

This clone was observed a few times. As DNA, the CDR3 is TGTGCCAGCAGCACGCTTGGGACAGGGTCAAATTCACCCCTCCACTTT. Translation: CASSTLGTGSNSPLHF. The chain joins TRBV28 to TRBJ1-6, with TRBD1 matching over 9 bases. V shed 6 bases and J 7 bases; nucleotides not matched to a gene: 10. Germline CDR1 and CDR2: MDHEN and SYDVKM. CDR3 size: 16 residues.

The V and J genes are TRBV2 and TRBJ2-5; TRBD2 aligns across 7 bases. Germline V CDR1 and CDR2: SNHLY, FYNNEI. The CDR3 has 12 amino acids. The trim removed 7 bases at V and 7 bases at J, leaving 6 bases unmatched. CDR3 residues: CASTWEGATQYF. CDR3 nucleotide sequence: TGTGCCAGCACGTGGGAGGGCGCGACCCAGTACTTC.

The V gene is TRBV7-9, the J gene TRBJ1-1; 9 bases are a match to TRBD1. With V trimmed by 5 bases and J by 11 bases, 9 bases remained unmatched. CDR3 length: 13 residues. Germline V lookup: CDR1 SEHNR, CDR2 FQNEAQ (reference sequence). The CDR3 sequence is CASSSRDREYAFF. Written as DNA, the CDR3 is TGTGCCAGCAGCAGCCGGGACAGGGAGTACGCTTTCTTT.

The chain has TRBV27 and TRBJ2-7, with 9 bases lining up with TRBD1. V dropped 2 bases and J dropped 2; count of bases not matched to a gene: 4. The CDR3 sequence is 15 residues long. Germline CDR1 MNHEY, CDR2 SMNVEV (reference sequence). CDR3 in DNA: TGTGCCAGCAGTTTAACAGGGGGCGCAGCCTACGAGCAGTACTTC. Translating gives CASSLTGGAAYEQYF.

This clone was recorded a few times. The genes are TRBV14 and TRBJ1-6; D is uncertain. The V and J ends lost 1 base and 7 bases respectively, with 8 bases between them. The CDR3 has 14 residues. Germline V CDR1 and CDR2: SGHDN, FVKESK. The CDR3, as DNA: TGTGCCAGCAGCCAAGGCGGCGGGAATTCACCCCTCCACTTT. Its protein product is CASSQGGGNSPLHF.

The chain couples TRBV18 to TRBJ1-2; a possible D gene is TRBD1 (5 bases). Trimming removed 2 bases from V and 2 bases from J, with 9 bases in between. This CDR3 is built from 14 residues. Germline CDR1 is KGHSH and CDR2 is LQKENI. The CDR3 is CASSPSQGNYGYTF. The CDR3 DNA follows: TGTGCCAGCTCACCATCCCAGGGAAACTATGGCTACACCTTC. Filled out from reference TRBV18 and TRBJ1-2, the complete variable domain reads NAGVMQNPRHLVRRRGQEARLRCSPMKGHSHVYWYRQLPEEGLKFMVYLQKENIIDESGMPKERFSAEFPKEGPSILRIQQVVRGDSAAYFCASSPSQGNYGYTFGSGTRLTVV.

This clone has only a few counts. The chain links TRBV4-1 to TRBJ1-5; D gene uncertain. Germline V CDR1 and CDR2: MGHRA, YSYEKL. The V and J ends lost 1 base and 2 bases respectively, with 12 bases between them. The CDR3 totals 16 residues. This CDR3 reads CASSQAREYGNQPQHF. The CDR3 DNA follows: TGCGCCAGCAGCCAAGCCCGGGAGTATGGCAATCAGCCCCAGCATTTT.

This chain joins TRBV4-3 and TRBJ2-1; 9 bases are a match to TRBD2. The CDR3 is 16 amino acids. CDR1 is LGHNA, CDR2 YSLEER, per germline. The junction had 6 bases not matched to a gene; V was cut back by 1 base and J by 5 bases. CDR3 region: CASSQVLAGINNEQFF. CDR3 bases: TGCGCCAGCAGCCAAGTACTAGCGGGTATCAACAATGAGCAGTTCTTC.

V usage is TRBV28 and J usage is TRBJ2-7; 7 bases are shared with TRBD1. CDR3 length equals 12 residues. Germline CDR1 is MDHEN and CDR2 is SYDVKM. Trimming removed 7 bases from V and 3 bases from J; junction bases left unmatched: 3. The DNA of the CDR3 is TGTGCCAGCATAGGGGGCGGCTACGAGCAGTACTTC. It specifies CASIGGGYEQYF.

The V and J genes are TRBV28 and TRBJ1-2; 11 nucleotides agree with TRBD1. In germline, CDR1 is MDHEN, CDR2 SYDVKM. Trimming removed 6 bases from V and 4 bases from J; junction bases left unmatched: 4. This CDR3 contains 14 residues. CDR3 protein: CASSRTGGSYGYTF. In nucleotides, the CDR3 is TGTGCCAGCAGCCGGACAGGGGGCTCCTATGGCTACACCTTC.

The J gene is TRBJ2-5, the V gene TRBV19, with 7 bases that match TRBD2. CDR3 length: 14 amino acids. In germline, CDR1 is LNHDA, CDR2 SQIVND (reference sequence). Trimming at V came to 5 bases and at J to 1 base, leaving 4 bases not matched to a gene. The CDR3 spells CASSPTGGQETQYF. CDR3 nucleotide sequence: TGTGCCAGTAGTCCGACGGGGGGCCAAGAGACCCAGTACTTC. The variable domain in full, completed from reference TRBV19 and TRBJ2-5, reads DGGITQSPKYLFRKEGQNVTLSCEQNLNHDAMYWYRQDPGQGLRLIYYSQIVNDFQKGDIAEGYSVSREKKESFPLTVTSAQKNPTAFYLCASSPTGGQETQYFGPGTRLLVL.

The CDR3 DNA reads TGTGCCAGCAGTGTTAGCGGCACAGATACGCAGTATTTT. This codes for CASSVSGTDTQYF. The chain recombines TRBV2 with TRBJ2-3, with a tentative D call TRBD2 (5 bases). Trimming removed 4 bases from V and 1 base from J, with 6 bases in between. Germline assignment: CDR1 SNHLY and CDR2 FYNNEI. The CDR3 is 13 residues long.

The chain couples TRBV2 to TRBJ2-1, with 8 bases identical to TRBD1. This CDR3 contains 15 residues. J gave up 2 bases and V 1 base, and 1 base lay outside the gene matches. CDR1 is SNHLY, CDR2 FYNNEI, per germline. The DNA of the CDR3 is TGTGCCAGCAGTGAAGACAGGGGGGCCTACAATGAGCAGTTCTTC. It specifies CASSEDRGAYNEQFF.

J is TRBJ1-6 and V is TRBV5-6, with 7 nucleotides matching TRBD1. Germline trimming cut 2 bases from V and 6 bases from J; bases unmatched to any gene: 5. CDR1 is SGHDT and CDR2 is YYEEEE in the germline V gene. The CDR3 has 15 residues. The CDR3 sequence is CASSLRTGSNSPLHF. The CDR3 nucleotides are TGTGCCAGCAGCTTAAGGACAGGCTCTAATTCACCCCTCCACTTT. Complete variable domain (other parts from reference TRBV5-6 and TRBJ1-6): DAGVTQSPTHLIKTRGQQVTLRCSPKSGHDTVSWYQQALGQGPQFIFQYYEEEERQRGNFPDRFSGHQFPNYSSELNVNALLLGDSALYLCASSLRTGSNSPLHFGNGTRLTVT.

This clone was picked up a small number of times. The chain joins TRBV11-2 to TRBJ2-1, with 10 bases identical to TRBD1. The J segment lost 8 bases and the V segment lost 3 bases, leaving 10 bases of the junction unmatched. The CDR3 runs 16 residues. Per the germline V gene, CDR1 is SGHAT and CDR2 is FQNNGV. CDR3 protein: CASSFAGTGVGDEQFF. The CDR3 nucleotides are TGTGCCAGCAGCTTCGCCGGGACAGGGGTGGGGGATGAGCAGTTCTTC.

This chain joins TRBV5-1 and TRBJ2-1; 14 nucleotides align to TRBD2. The CDR3 is made up of 15 amino acids. The trim removed 0 bases at V and 12 bases at J, leaving 5 bases unmatched. The germline gives CDR1 SGHRS, CDR2 YFSETQ. The CDR3 DNA follows: TGCGCCAGCAGCTTGGAGACTAGCGGGAGGGCCGGGCAGTTCTTC. Translating gives CASSLETSGRAGQFF.

J is TRBJ1-2 and V is TRBV4-2; possible D gene TRBD1, 6 bases. V gave up 3 bases and J gave up 7 bases, with 15 bases separating them. The CDR3 covers 14 residues. The germline V gene encodes CDR1 LGHNA and CDR2 YNFKEQ. DNA of the CDR3: TGTGCCAGCAGCCAGTATGGGACACAGACTGGCTACACCTTC. This gives the protein CASSQYGTQTGYTF.

The rearrangement joins TRBV27 to TRBJ2-7, with 7 bases aligning to TRBD1. The CDR3 contains 13 residues. Germline assignment: CDR1 MNHEY and CDR2 SMNVEV (reference sequence). J was trimmed by 0 bases and V by 9 bases; bases with no gene match: 5. The CDR3: CASSDRSSYEQYF. The DNA of the CDR3 is TGTGCCAGTTCGGACAGGAGCTCCTACGAGCAGTACTTC.

The rearrangement uses TRBV30 and TRBJ2-7, with a possible D match to TRBD1 (5 bases). Per germline, CDR1 GTSNPN and CDR2 SVGIG (reference sequence). Trimming left V 0 bases short and J 0 bases short, with 12 bases between. CDR3 size: 15 residues. The CDR3 region is CAWSVLGQASYEQYF. CDR3 nucleotides: TGTGCCTGGAGTGTACTGGGGCAGGCCTCCTACGAGCAGTACTTC. Full variable domain (outside the CDR3, taken from reference TRBV30 and TRBJ2-7): SQTIHQWPATLVQPVGSPLSLECTVEGTSNPNLYWYRQAAGRGLQLLFYSVGIGQISSEVPQNLSASRPQDRQFILSSKKLLLSDSGFYLCAWSVLGQASYEQYFGPGTRLTVT.

This clone was detected only once. The gene calls are TRBV18 and TRBJ1-4; 8 nucleotides line up with TRBD1. The CDR3 has 15 amino acids. The germline V gene has CDR1 KGHSH and CDR2 LQKENI. Trimming cost V 2 bases and J 6 bases; bases outside gene matches: 5. CDR3 protein: CASSPLQGDDEKLFF. The CDR3 DNA reads as TGTGCCAGCTCACCATTACAGGGGGATGATGAAAAACTGTTTTTT.

This clone was found a few times. The chain has TRBV19 and TRBJ1-2; 9 nucleotides align to TRBD1. Per germline, CDR1 LNHDA and CDR2 SQIVND (reference sequence). CDR3 length equals 14 residues. V was pared by 2 bases and J by 7 bases, with 5 bases of the junction left unmatched. CDR3 sequence: CASSITQGAAGYTF. CDR3 in DNA: TGTGCCAGTAGTATAACACAGGGGGCGGCTGGCTACACCTTC. The full variable domain, its missing parts supplied by reference TRBV19 and TRBJ1-2, is DGGITQSPKYLFRKEGQNVTLSCEQNLNHDAMYWYRQDPGQGLRLIYYSQIVNDFQKGDIAEGYSVSREKKESFPLTVTSAQKNPTAFYLCASSITQGAAGYTFGSGTRLTVV.

This rearrangement joins TRBV6-2 or TRBV6-3 to TRBJ1-1, with D possibly matching TRBD1 (6 bases). Trimming removed 6 bases from V and 8 bases from J, with 13 bases in between. This CDR3 contains 12 residues. The V gene's germline CDR1 is MNHEY and CDR2 SVGEGT. The CDR3 bases are TGTGCCAGCAGCCCGGACAGTCCCGAAGCTTTCTTT. The encoded protein is CASSPDSPEAFF.

The chain employs TRBV15 and TRBJ2-1; weak D call: TRBD1 (6 bases). The CDR3 contains 14 residues. Trimming stripped 0 bases from V and 8 bases from J, with 11 bases between. Germline-derived CDR1 and CDR2 are LNHNV and YYDKDF (reference sequence). CDR3 sequence: CATSRDWAGDEQFF. CDR3 bases: TGTGCCACCAGCAGAGATTGGGCAGGGGATGAGCAGTTCTTC.

The chain is built from TRBV12-3 or TRBV12-4 and TRBJ1-1; D perhaps matches TRBD1 (5 bases). V was shortened by 7 bases and J by 4 bases, with 13 bases between the two germline ends. This CDR3 is 13 amino acids long. The CDR3 coding sequence is TGTGCCAGCACCGTCCGGGGGGGCACTGAAGCTTTCTTT. Encoded protein: CASTVRGGTEAFF.

This clone was observed once. The chain couples TRBV30 to TRBJ1-4, with D possibly TRBD1 on 5 matching bases. V was clipped by 0 bases and J by 6 bases, with 11 bases between them. The CDR3 has 14 amino acids. Germline lookup yields CDR1 GTSNPN and CDR2 SVGIG (reference sequence). The DNA for the CDR3 is TGTGCCTGGAGTGTAGGAGGGGTGTATGAAAAACTGTTTTTT. Translated, it gives CAWSVGGVYEKLFF.

This clone has only a few counts. The CDR3 loop is CATTDRRHGYTF. The CDR3 nucleotides are TGTGCCACTACGGACAGGAGACATGGCTACACCTTC. V usage is TRBV28 and J usage is TRBJ1-2; 7 bases line up with TRBD1. This CDR3 is built from 12 residues. Trimming cost V 10 bases and J 6 bases; bases outside gene matches: 8. Germline V gene lookup returns CDR1 MDHEN and CDR2 SYDVKM.

This chain connects TRBV30 to TRBJ1-2; the D gene is possibly TRBD1 (6 bases). This CDR3 is 13 amino acids long. CDR1 is GTSNPN, CDR2 SVGIG, per germline (reference sequence). With 3 bases removed from V and 7 bases from J, the gap between germline ends came to 15 bases. The CDR3 reads CAWRQTTGTGYTF. The CDR3 nucleotides are TGTGCCTGGAGGCAAACAACAGGGACTGGCTACACCTTC.

V usage is TRBV12-3 or TRBV12-4 and J usage is TRBJ2-3; 9 bases map to TRBD2. The CDR3 runs 12 residues. V was pared by 8 bases and J by 6 bases, with 3 bases of the junction left unmatched. This chain's CDR3 is CASRGLADTQYF. In nucleotides, the CDR3 is TGTGCCAGCCGGGGACTAGCTGATACGCAGTATTTT.

The V call is TRBV19, the J call TRBJ1-2; D possibly corresponds to TRBD1 (5 bases). Germline CDR1 LNHDA, CDR2 SQIVND (reference sequence). The CDR3 loop spans 13 amino acids. Trimming took off 9 bases at V and 3 bases at J, with 14 bases between the two ends. The CDR3 nucleotides read TGTGCCAGCCGAATTCAACAGGACTATGGCTACACCTTC. Its translation: CASRIQQDYGYTF.